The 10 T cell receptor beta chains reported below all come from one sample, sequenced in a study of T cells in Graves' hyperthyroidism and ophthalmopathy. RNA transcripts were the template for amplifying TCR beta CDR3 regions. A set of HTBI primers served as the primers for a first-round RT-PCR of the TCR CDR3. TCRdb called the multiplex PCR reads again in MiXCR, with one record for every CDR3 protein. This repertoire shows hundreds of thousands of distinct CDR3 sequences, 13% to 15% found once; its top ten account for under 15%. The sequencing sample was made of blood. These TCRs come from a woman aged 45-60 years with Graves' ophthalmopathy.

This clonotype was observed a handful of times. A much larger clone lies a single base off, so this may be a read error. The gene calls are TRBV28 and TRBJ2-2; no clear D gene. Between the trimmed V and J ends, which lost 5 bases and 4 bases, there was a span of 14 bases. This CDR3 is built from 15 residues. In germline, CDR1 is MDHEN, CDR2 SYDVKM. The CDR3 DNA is TGTGCCAGCAGTAGCCCCGGACGGAGCACCGGGGAGCTGTTTTTT. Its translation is CASSSPGRSTGELFF.

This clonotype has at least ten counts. CDR3 residues: CASSGAGGEQFF. CDR3 coding DNA: TGTGCCAGCTCGGGGGCTGGCGGCGAGCAGTTCTTC. The chain combines TRBV18 with TRBJ2-1, with a tentative D call TRBD1 (6 bases). CDR1 and CDR2 from the germline V gene are KGHSH and LQKENI. This CDR3 is built from 12 residues. V was cut by 6 bases and J by 10 bases, with 13 bases left in between. Looking up the rest from reference TRBV18 and TRBJ2-1 gives the full variable domain: NAGVMQNPRHLVRRRGQEARLRCSPMKGHSHVYWYRQLPEEGLKFMVYLQKENIIDESGMPKERFSAEFPKEGPSILRIQQVVRGDSAAYFCASSGAGGEQFFGPGTRLTVL.

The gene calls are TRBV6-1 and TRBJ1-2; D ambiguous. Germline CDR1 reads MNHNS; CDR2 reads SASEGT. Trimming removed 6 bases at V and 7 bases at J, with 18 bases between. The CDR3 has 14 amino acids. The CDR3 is CASSPSPGSSGYTF. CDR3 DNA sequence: TGTGCCAGCAGCCCATCGCCAGGTAGTAGTGGCTACACCTTC.

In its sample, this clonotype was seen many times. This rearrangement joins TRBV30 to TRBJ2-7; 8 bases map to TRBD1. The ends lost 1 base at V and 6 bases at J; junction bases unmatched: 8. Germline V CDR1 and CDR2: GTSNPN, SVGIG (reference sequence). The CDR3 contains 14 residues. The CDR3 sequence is CAWSGQGIILEQYF. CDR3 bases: TGTGCCTGGAGTGGACAGGGGATAATTCTCGAGCAGTACTTC.

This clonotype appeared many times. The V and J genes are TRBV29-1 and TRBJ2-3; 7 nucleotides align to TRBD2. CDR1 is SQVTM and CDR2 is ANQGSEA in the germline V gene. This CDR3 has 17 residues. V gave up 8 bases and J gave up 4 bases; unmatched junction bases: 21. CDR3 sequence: CSWSGAGRALAADTQYF. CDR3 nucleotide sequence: TGCAGCTGGTCCGGAGCGGGGAGGGCCCTAGCGGCAGATACGCAGTATTTT.

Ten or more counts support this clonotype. In DNA form, the CDR3 reads TGTGCCAGCAGCCAGAGGGTTAGCATCCAAGAGACCCAGTACTTC. This translates into CASSQRVSIQETQYF. The rearrangement links TRBV7-6 to TRBJ2-5; D may be TRBD2 (5 bases). V lost 5 bases, J lost 1 base, and 14 bases lay in between. The CDR3 has 15 residues. Germline lookup yields CDR1 SGHVS and CDR2 FNYEAQ.

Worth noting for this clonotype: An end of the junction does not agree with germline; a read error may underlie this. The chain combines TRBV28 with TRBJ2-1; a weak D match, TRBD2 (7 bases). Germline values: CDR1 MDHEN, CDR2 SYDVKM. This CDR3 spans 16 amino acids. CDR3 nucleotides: TGTGTCAGCAAAACTATTGGGCGGGGGCTCTACAATGAGCAGTTCTTC. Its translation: CVSKTIGRGLYNEQFF.

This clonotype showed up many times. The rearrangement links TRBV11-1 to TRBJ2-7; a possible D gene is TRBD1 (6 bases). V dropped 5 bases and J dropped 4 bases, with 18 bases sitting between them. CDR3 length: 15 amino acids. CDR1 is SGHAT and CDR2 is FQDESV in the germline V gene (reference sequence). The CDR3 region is CASSARQVSLYEQYF. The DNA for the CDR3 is TGTGCCAGCAGCGCGCGACAGGTCAGCTTGTACGAGCAGTACTTC. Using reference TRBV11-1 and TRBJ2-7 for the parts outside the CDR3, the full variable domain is EAEVAQSPRYKITEKSQAVAFWCDPISGHATLYWYRQILGQGPELLVQFQDESVVDDSQLPKDRFSAERLKGVDSTLKIQPAELGDSAMYLCASSARQVSLYEQYFGPGTRLTVT.

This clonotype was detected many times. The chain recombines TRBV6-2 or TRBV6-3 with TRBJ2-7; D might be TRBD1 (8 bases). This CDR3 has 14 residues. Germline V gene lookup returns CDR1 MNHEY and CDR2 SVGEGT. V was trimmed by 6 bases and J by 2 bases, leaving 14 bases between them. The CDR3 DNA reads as TGTGCCAGCAGAAAAGCGGGACAGGCCTACGAGCAGTACTTC. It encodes CASRKAGQAYEQYF.

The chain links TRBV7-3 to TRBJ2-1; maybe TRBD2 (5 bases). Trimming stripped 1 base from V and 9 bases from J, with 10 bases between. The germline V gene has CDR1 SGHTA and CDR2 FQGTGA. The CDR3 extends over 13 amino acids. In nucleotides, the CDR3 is TGTGCCAGCAGCTTAAGACTTAGCGTTGAGCAGTTCTTC. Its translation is CASSLRLSVEQFF.